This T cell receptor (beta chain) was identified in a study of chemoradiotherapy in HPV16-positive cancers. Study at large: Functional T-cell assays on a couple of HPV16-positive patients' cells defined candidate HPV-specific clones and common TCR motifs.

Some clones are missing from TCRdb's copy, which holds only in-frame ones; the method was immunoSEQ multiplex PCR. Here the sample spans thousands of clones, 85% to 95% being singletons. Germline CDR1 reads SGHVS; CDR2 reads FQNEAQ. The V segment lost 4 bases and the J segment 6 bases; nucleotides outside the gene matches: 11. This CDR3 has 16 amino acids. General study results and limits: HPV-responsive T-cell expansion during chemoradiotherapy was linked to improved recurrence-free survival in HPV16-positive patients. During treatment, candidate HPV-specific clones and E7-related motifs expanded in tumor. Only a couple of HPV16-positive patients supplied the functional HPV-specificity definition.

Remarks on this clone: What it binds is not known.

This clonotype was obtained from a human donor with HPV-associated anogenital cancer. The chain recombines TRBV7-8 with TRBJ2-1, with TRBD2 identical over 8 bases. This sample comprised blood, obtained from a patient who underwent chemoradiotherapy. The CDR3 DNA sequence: TGTGCCAGCAGCTCCCGGCGTAGCGGGATTACCAATGAGCAGTTCTTC. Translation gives CASSSRRSGITNEQFF.